The T cell receptor beta chain under discussion was sequenced for a study of T cells after yellow fever vaccination. There are many counts of this clonotype. The antigen is undetermined. TCRdb reanalysed the 5' RACE reads using MiXCR and keeps one entry per CDR3 protein. The sample lists around 67,000 distinct CDR3 sequences, around 7% occurring once. Trimming removed 3 bases at V and 5 bases at J, with 4 bases between. In germline, CDR1 is MNHEY, CDR2 SVGEGT. CDR3 size: 11 residues. Regarding the study as a whole: FACS-sorted repertoires could contain abundant clonotypes contaminating from the bulk population. Although the secondary response was weaker, it peaked faster, at day 5 versus 15.

This sequence joins TRBV6-2 or TRBV6-3 and TRBJ1-1; no reliable D call. The sequence was collected from a man younger than 35 who received the YFV17D yellow fever vaccine. Sequencing was performed on CD8+ T cells sorted from PBMCs, taken 5 days after the first yellow fever vaccination. The chain's CDR3 is CASSYRTEAFF. CDR3 coding DNA: TGTGCCAGCAGTTATCGTACTGAAGCTTTCTTT.